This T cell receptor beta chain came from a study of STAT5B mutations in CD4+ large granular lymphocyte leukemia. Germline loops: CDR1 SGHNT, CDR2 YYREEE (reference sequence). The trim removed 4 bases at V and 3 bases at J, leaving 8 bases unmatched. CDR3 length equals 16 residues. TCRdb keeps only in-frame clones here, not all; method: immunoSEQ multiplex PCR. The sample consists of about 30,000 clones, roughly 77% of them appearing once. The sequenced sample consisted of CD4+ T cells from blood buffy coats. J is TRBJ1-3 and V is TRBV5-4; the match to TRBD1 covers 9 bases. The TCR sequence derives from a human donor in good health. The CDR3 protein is CASSQGQGSVGNTIYF. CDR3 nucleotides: TGTGCCAGCAGCCAAGGACAGGGGAGTGTTGGAAACACCATATATTTT.